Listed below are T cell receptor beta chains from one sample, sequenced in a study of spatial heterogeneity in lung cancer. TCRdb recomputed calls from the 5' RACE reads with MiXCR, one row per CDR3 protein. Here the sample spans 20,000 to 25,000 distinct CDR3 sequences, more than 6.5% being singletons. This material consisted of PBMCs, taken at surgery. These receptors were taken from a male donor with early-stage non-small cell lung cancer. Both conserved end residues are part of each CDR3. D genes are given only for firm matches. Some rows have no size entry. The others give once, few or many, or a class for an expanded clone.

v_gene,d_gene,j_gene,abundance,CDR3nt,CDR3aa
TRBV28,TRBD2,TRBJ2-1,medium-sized,TGTGCCAGCACCAGCGGGGGAGCGGGAGATAATGAGCAGTTCTTC,CASTSGGAGDNEQFF
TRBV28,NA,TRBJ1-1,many,TGTGCCAGCAGTCTTCAGGGGAGGGCTGAAGCTTTCTTT,CASSLQGRAEAFF
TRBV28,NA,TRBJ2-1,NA,TGTGCCAGCCGCCTTGAGGGGAGCTCCTACAATGAGCAGTTCTTC,CASRLEGSSYNEQFF
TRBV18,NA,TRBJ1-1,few,TGTGCCAGCTCACCACCGATTCCGATCATGAACACTGAAGCTTTCTTT,CASSPPIPIMNTEAFF
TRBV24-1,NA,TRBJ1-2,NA,TGTGCCACCAGTGATTACGCAGGGAGCTATGGCTACACCTTC,CATSDYAGSYGYTF
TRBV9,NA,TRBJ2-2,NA,TGTGCCAGCAGCTCCGACCACCGGCCCGGGGAGCTGTTTTTT,CASSSDHRPGELFF
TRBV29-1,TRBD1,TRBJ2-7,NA,TGCAGCGCCCTACCGACAGGGGGCCGACGAGAGCAGTACTTC,CSALPTGGRREQYF
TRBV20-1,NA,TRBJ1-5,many,TGCAGTGCTAGACGCTCGGGGGGCCGTCAGCCCCAGCATTTT,CSARRSGGRQPQHF
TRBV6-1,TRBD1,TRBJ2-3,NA,TGTGCCAGCAGAGCGGGACAGGGACGGGCAGATACGCAGTATTTT,CASRAGQGRADTQYF
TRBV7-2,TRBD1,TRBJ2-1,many,TGTGCCAGCAGCTTAGTACACCTCACAGGGGATTACAATGAGCAGTTCTTC,CASSLVHLTGDYNEQFF
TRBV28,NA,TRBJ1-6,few,TGTGCCACCCAAATGTGGGATTCACCCCTCCACTTT,CATQMWDSPLHF
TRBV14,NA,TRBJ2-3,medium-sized,TGTGCCAGCAGCCCTCGCCTGGGTACAGCCCTCACAGATACGCAGTATTTT,CASSPRLGTALTDTQYF
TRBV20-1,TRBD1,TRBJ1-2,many,TGCAGGGTAGAGACAGGGGGACGTGGCTACACCTTC,CRVETGGRGYTF
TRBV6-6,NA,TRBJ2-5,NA,TGTGCCAGCAGTTATGGCCCCGGGGAGACCCAGTACTTC,CASSYGPGETQYF
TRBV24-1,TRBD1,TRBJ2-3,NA,TGTGCCACCAGAGAGGACAGGGGGACAGATACGCAGTATTTT,CATREDRGTDTQYF
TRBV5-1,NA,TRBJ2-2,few,TGCGCCAGCAGCTTGGCCAGGGGAGGGACCGGGGAGCTGTTTTTT,CASSLARGGTGELFF
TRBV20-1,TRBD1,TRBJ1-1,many,TGCAGTGCTCCCGGACAGGGTGGCACTGAAGCTTTCTTT,CSAPGQGGTEAFF
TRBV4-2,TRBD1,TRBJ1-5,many,TGTGCCAGCAGCCATGTCGACAGGGGAGGGAATCAGCCCCAGCATTTT,CASSHVDRGGNQPQHF
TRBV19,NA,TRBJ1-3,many,TGTGCCAGTAACAGGCGTGGACGCCACTCTGGAAACACCATATATTTT,CASNRRGRHSGNTIYF
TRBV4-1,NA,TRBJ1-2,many,TGCGCCAGCAGCCAAGTTTCTGACTATAACTATGGCTACACCTTC,CASSQVSDYNYGYTF
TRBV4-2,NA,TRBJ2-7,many,TGTGCCAGCAGCAGGGGGAGGACCTACGAGCAGTACTTC,CASSRGRTYEQYF
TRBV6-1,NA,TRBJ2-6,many,TGTGCCAGCAGTGAGCAGCCCGGGGCCAACGTCCTGACTTTC,CASSEQPGANVLTF
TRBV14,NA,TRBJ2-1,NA,TGTGCCAGCAGCGCCCCGCGTTGGCATGAGCAGTTCTTC,CASSAPRWHEQFF
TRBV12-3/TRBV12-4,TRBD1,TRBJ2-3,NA,TGTGCCAGCAGTTTCCGGACAGGGGGCTCAGATACGCAGTATTTT,CASSFRTGGSDTQYF
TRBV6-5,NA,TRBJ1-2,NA,TGTGCCAGCAGTACCGGTGGGGGAGTCTATGGCTACACCTTC,CASSTGGGVYGYTF
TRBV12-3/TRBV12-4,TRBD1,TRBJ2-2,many,TGTGCCAGCAGAAAGAACAGGGGGCTGGGGACCGGGGAGCTGTTTTTT,CASRKNRGLGTGELFF
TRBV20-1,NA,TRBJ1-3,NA,TGCAGTGCTAGAGATAGCGACAGGTCGGATGGAAACACCATATATTTT,CSARDSDRSDGNTIYF
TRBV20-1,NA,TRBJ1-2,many,TGCAGTGCTAGAGGGGGATTAGGTCTCGCCTTC,CSARGGLGLAF
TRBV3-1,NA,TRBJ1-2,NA,TGTGCCAGCAGCCAAGATCCCGGGGTCCGGACCTATGGCTACACCTTC,CASSQDPGVRTYGYTF
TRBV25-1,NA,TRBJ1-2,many,TGTGCCAGCAGTGCCCCTTTGGGGGGGGCTAACTATGGCTACACCTTC,CASSAPLGGANYGYTF
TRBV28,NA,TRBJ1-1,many,TGTGCCAGCAGTTTTTTTCTGGGGTTGAGCACTGAAGCTTTCTTT,CASSFFLGLSTEAFF
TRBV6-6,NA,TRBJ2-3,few,TGTGCCAGCAGTTGGACAGATACGCAGTATTTT,CASSWTDTQYF
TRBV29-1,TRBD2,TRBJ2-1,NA,TGCAGCGTTGGGGTCTACGCGGGGGGATACAATGAGCAGTTCTTC,CSVGVYAGGYNEQFF
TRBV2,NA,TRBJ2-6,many,TGTGCCAGCGGGACTCGCTCTGGCGCCAACGTCCTGACTTTC,CASGTRSGANVLTF
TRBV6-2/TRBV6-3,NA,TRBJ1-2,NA,TGTGCCAGCAGTTACGGAGTACATCTCTATGGCTACACCTTC,CASSYGVHLYGYTF
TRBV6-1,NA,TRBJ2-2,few,TGTGCCAGCAGTGACACTCCGTACACCGGGGAGCTGTTTTTT,CASSDTPYTGELFF
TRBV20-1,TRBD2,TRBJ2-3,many,TGCAGTGGAAGCGGGAGTCTGGGCACAGATACGCAGTATTTT,CSGSGSLGTDTQYF
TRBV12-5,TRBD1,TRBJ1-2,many,TGTGCTAGTGCCCCGTTGGGGACAGTTGATGGCTACACCTTC,CASAPLGTVDGYTF
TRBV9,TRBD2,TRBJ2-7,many,TGTGCCAGCAGCTCCCGAGGACTAGCGGGAGGAAACGAGCAGTACTTC,CASSSRGLAGGNEQYF
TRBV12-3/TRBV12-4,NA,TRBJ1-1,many,TGTGCCAGCGGGAGAAGCAGAGAAGCTTTCTTT,CASGRSREAFF
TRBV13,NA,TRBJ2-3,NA,TGTGCCAGCAGCACCCTCTCCACAGATACGCAGTATTTT,CASSTLSTDTQYF
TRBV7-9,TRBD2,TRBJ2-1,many,TGTGCCAGCAGCCGCAGATACCCGACTAGCGGGAGGGGTTACAATGAGCAGTTCTTC,CASSRRYPTSGRGYNEQFF
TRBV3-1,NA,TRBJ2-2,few,TGTGCCAGCAGCCAAGTTCTTGCGACTAGATCTGGGGAGCTGTTTTTT,CASSQVLATRSGELFF
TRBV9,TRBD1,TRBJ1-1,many,TGTGCCAGCAGCGAGGGGACAGGGGCGAACACTGAAGCTTTCTTT,CASSEGTGANTEAFF
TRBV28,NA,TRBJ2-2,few,TGTGCCAGCAGTTTATGGTCCGGGGGCGGAACCGGGGAGCTGTTTTTT,CASSLWSGGGTGELFF
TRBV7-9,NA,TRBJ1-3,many,TGTGCCAGCAGCTTCGCCTTAGGAGGAGGAGGTGGAAACACCATATATTTT,CASSFALGGGGGNTIYF